A selection of T cell receptor beta chains follows, all from one sample in a study of cytomegalovirus exposure and HLA in healthy donors. Method: immunoSEQ multiplex PCR; TCRdb's copy keeps in-frame clones and lacks some. The sample contains approximately 160,000 clones, roughly 79% of which appear only once. Input material: PBMCs. Receptor source: a man in his forties in good health and CMV-seronegative. Both conserved end residues are part of each CDR3. Fields, in order: CDR3 protein, CDR3 DNA, V gene, D gene, clone size, J gene. D genes are given only for firm matches. Size is omitted from some rows. Given values are once, few, many or a class for expanded clones.

CASRPPGLALGANVLTF	TGTGCCAGCAGACCTCCGGGACTAGCGCTTGGGGCCAACGTCCTGACTTTC	TRBV28	TRBD2	once	TRBJ2-6
CASTLLAGGNTEAFF	TGTGCCAGCACCTTACTGGCAGGGGGGAACACTGAAGCTTTCTTT	TRBV6-6	TRBD1	few	TRBJ1-1
CASSPGQGLRYGYTF	TGTGCCAGTAGCCCGGGACAGGGATTACGGTATGGCTACACCTTC	TRBV19	TRBD1	once	TRBJ1-2
CASLRGNTQYF	TGTGCCAGCTTGCGGGGAAATACGCAGTATTTT	TRBV5-8	.	.	TRBJ2-3
CASTQGVASGSGEQFF	TGTGCCAGCACCCAAGGGGTGGCTAGCGGGAGTGGCGAGCAGTTCTTC	TRBV28	TRBD2	.	TRBJ2-1
CAISPQGASDEQFF	TGTGCCATCAGTCCTCAGGGGGCGTCCGATGAGCAGTTCTTC	TRBV10-3	TRBD1	.	TRBJ2-1
CASSQDGEGDGNEQFF	TGCGCCAGCAGCCAAGATGGGGAGGGGGACGGCAATGAGCAGTTCTTC	TRBV4-1	.	.	TRBJ2-1
CASSVGSNYGYTF	TGTGCCAGCAGCGTCGGGTCCAACTATGGCTACACCTTC	TRBV7-3	.	.	TRBJ1-2
CASSFVGEYNEQFF	TGTGCCAGCAGTTTCGTCGGGGAATACAATGAGCAGTTCTTC	TRBV28	.	few	TRBJ2-1
CASSFSTGGVIYGYTF	TGTGCCAGCAGTTTCTCGACAGGGGGCGTCATCTATGGCTACACCTTC	TRBV28	TRBD1	.	TRBJ1-2
CASSIKGGMEQFF	TGTGCCAGTAGTATAAAAGGAGGGATGGAGCAGTTCTTC	TRBV19	.	.	TRBJ2-1
CSVEASGSWDTQYF	TGCAGCGTTGAGGCTAGCGGGAGTTGGGATACGCAGTATTTT	TRBV29-1	TRBD2	.	TRBJ2-3
CAWSVGGQGEETQYF	TGTGCCTGGAGTGTAGGGGGACAGGGGGAAGAGACCCAGTACTTC	TRBV30	TRBD1	.	TRBJ2-5
CASSIYGTGGRLNTEAFF	TGTGCCAGTAGTATTTACGGGACAGGGGGAAGGTTGAACACTGAAGCTTTCTTT	TRBV19	TRBD1	.	TRBJ1-1
CAISDLDREAYGYTF	TGTGCCATCAGTGACTTGGACAGGGAGGCCTATGGCTACACCTTC	TRBV10-3	TRBD1	once	TRBJ1-2
CASSPFLGEVNQPQHF	TGTGCCAGCAGTCCCTTTCTAGGGGAAGTGAATCAGCCCCAGCATTTT	TRBV28	.	.	TRBJ1-5
CASIGDRNYGYTF	TGTGCCAGCATTGGGGACAGAAACTATGGCTACACCTTC	TRBV9	TRBD1	.	TRBJ1-2
CASSWDSTGADVLTF	TGTGCCAGCAGCTGGGACAGTACTGGGGCCGACGTCCTGACTTTC	TRBV5-4	TRBD1	.	TRBJ2-6
CASSIGDRGNEQFF	TGTGCCAGTAGTATAGGTGACAGGGGCAATGAGCAGTTCTTC	TRBV19	TRBD1	.	TRBJ2-1
CASSLDGTAYNEQFF	TGTGCCAGCAGCTTAGACGGGACAGCCTACAATGAGCAGTTCTTC	TRBV11-2	TRBD1	few	TRBJ2-1
CASSPGGGIETQYF	TGTGCCAGCAGCCCGGGAGGGGGCATCGAGACCCAGTACTTC	TRBV28	.	.	TRBJ2-5
CASSGLAGEVDTQYF	TGTGCCAGCAGTGGACTAGCGGGAGAAGTAGATACGCAGTATTTT	TRBV27	TRBD2	once	TRBJ2-3
CASSQDRGYTF	TGTGCCAGCAGCCAAGACCGGGGCTACACCTTC	TRBV14	.	.	TRBJ1-2
CASSEGGYTYEQYF	TGTGCCAGCAGCGAGGGTGGATACACCTACGAGCAGTACTTC	TRBV27	.	.	TRBJ2-7
CSAGPTDTQYF	TGTTCAGCGGGACCCACAGATACGCAGTATTTT	TRBV30	TRBD2	.	TRBJ2-3